This TCR beta chain emerged from a study of T cell repertoires in cytomegalovirus infection. Across the whole study: Public signatures in TCR beta pointed to CMV infection and matching HLA type.

Ten or more counts support this clonotype. Its antigen is currently unknown. In TCRdb, the reads were re-called with MiXCR into one record per CDR3 protein. Of about 530,000 distinct CDR3 sequences in the sample, around a quarter were seen once. Deletions cut 0 bases from V and 8 bases from J, with 19 bases between. Germline V gene sequence: CDR1 SGHVS, CDR2 FQNEAQ. The CDR3 has 16 residues. General study points: The ex vivo response was dominated by HLA-C-restricted CMV-specific TCR beta clonotypes. Of the TCR beta families, the public ones yielded a cumulative frequency that identified carriers of CMV plus the relevant HLA.

This TCR was recovered from a human donor in good health (CMV status not recorded). Some clones in this sample may be carry-over from other donors' samples. The material sequenced was PBMCs. The V gene is TRBV7-8, the J gene TRBJ1-2; tentatively, D is TRBD1 (6 bases). CDR3 nucleotide sequence: TGTGCCAGCAGCTTAGCCCCCCGGGTAGGGGGGTACGGCTACACCTTC. This translates into CASSLAPRVGGYGYTF.